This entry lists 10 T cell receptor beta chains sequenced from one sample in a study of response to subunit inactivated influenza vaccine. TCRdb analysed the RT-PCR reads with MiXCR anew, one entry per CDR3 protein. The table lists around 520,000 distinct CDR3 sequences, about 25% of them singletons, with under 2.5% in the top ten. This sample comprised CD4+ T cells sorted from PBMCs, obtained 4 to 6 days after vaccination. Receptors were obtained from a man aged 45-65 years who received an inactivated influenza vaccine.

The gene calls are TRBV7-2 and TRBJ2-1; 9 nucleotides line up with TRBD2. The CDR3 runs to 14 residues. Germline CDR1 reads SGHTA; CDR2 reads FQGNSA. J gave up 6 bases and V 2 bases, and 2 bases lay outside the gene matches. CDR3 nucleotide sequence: TGTGCCAGCAGCTTATCGCGGGAGGGCAATGAGCAGTTCTTC. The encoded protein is CASSLSREGNEQFF.

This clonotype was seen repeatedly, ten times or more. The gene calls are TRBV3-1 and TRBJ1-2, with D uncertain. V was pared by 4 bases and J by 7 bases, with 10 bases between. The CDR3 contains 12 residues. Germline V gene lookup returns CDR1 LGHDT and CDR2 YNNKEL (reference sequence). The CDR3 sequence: CASSRQKLGYTF. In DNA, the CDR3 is TGTGCCAGCAGCCGACAAAAACTTGGCTACACCTTC. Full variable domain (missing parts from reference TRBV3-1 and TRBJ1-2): DTAVSQTPKYLVTQMGNDKSIKCEQNLGHDTMYWYKQDSKKFLKIMFSYNNKELIINETVPNRFSPKSPDKAHLNLHINSLELGDSAVYFCASSRQKLGYTFGSGTRLTVV.

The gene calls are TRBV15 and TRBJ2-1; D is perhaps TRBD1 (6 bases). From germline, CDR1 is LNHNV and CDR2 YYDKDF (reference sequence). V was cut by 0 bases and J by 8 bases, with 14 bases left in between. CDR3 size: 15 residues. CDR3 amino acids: CATSREARGMHEQFF. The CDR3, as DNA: TGTGCCACCAGCAGAGAGGCTAGGGGGATGCATGAGCAGTTCTTC.

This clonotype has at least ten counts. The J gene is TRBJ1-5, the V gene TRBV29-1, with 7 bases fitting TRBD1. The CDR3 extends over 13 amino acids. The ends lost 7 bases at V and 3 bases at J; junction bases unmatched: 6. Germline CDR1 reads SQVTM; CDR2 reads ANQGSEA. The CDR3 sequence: CSAGDSLNQPQHF. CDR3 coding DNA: TGCAGCGCCGGGGACAGCCTCAATCAGCCCCAGCATTTT.

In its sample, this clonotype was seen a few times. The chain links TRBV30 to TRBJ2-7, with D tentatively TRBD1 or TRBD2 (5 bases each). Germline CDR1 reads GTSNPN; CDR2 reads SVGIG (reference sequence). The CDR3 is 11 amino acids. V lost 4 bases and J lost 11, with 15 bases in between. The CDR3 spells CAWMGVGRKYF. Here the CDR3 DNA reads TGTGCCTGGATGGGGGTGGGACGAAAGTACTTC.

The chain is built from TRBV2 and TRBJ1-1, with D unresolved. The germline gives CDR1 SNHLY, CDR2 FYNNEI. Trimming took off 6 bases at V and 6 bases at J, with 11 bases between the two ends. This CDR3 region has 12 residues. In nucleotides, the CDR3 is TGTGCCAGCAGCCTGGCCCGGCCTGAAGCTTTCTTT. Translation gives CASSLARPEAFF.

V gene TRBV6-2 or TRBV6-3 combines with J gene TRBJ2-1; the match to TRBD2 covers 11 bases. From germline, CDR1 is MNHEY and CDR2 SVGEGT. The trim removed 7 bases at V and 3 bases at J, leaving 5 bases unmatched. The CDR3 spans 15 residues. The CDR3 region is CASTMTSGIYNEQFF. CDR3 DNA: TGTGCCAGCACCATGACTAGCGGGATCTACAATGAGCAGTTCTTC.

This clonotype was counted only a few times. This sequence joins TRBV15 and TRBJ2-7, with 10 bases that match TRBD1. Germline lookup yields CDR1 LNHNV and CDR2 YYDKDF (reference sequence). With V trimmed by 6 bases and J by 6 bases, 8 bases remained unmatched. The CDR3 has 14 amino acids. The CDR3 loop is CATSPGTGVAEQYF. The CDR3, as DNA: TGTGCCACCAGTCCCGGGACAGGGGTTGCCGAGCAGTACTTC.

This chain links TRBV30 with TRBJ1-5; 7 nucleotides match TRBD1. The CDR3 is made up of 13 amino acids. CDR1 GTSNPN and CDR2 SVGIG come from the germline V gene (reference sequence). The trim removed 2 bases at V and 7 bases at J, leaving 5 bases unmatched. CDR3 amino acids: CAWSLEGQQPQHF. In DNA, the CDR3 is TGTGCCTGGAGTCTGGAGGGACAGCAGCCCCAGCATTTT.

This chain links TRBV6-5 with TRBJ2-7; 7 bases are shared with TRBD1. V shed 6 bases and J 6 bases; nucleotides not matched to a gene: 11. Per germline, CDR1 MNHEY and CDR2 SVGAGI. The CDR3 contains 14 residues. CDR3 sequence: CASRYRQGTGEQYF. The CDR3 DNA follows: TGTGCCAGCAGGTACCGACAGGGTACGGGCGAGCAGTACTTC.